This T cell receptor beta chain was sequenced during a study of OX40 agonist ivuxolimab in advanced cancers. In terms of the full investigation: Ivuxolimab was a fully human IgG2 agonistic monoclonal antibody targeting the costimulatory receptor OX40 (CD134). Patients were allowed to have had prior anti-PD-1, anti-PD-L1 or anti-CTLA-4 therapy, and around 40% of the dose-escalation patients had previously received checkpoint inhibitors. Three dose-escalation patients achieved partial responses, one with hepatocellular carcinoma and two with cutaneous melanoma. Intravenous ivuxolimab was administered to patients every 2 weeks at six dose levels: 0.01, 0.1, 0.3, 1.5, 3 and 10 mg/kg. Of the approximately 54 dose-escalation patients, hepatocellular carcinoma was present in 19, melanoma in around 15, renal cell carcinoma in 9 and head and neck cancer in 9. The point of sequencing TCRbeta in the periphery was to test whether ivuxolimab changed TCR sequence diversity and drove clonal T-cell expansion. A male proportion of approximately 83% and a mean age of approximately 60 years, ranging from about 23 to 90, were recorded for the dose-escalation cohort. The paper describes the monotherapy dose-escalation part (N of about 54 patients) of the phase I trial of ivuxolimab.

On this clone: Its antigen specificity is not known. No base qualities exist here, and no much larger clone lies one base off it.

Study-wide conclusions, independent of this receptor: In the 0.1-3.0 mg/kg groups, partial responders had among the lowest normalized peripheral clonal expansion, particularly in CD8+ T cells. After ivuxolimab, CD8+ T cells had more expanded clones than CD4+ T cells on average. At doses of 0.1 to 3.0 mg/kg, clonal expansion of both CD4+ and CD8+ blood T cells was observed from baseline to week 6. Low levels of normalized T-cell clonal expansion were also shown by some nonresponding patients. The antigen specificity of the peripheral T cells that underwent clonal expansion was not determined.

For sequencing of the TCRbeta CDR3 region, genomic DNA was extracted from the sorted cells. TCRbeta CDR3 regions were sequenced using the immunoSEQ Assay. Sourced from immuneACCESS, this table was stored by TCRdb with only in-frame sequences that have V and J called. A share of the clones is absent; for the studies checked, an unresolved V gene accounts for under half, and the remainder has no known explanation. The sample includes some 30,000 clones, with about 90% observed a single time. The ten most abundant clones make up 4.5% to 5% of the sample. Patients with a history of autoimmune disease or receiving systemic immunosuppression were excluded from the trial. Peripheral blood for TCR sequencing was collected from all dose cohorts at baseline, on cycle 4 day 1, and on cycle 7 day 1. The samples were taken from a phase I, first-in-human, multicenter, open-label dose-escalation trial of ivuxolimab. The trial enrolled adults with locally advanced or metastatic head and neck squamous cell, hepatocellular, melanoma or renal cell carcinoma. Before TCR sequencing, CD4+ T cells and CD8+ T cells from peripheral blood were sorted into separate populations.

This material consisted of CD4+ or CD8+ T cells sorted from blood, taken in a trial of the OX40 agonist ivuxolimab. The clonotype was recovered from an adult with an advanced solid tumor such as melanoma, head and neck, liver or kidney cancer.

CDR3 sequence: CASSFTRETYNEQFF. The DNA reads TGTGCCAGCAGCTTTACTAGGGAGACCTACAATGAGCAGTTCTTC. Rearrangement joined TRBV5-6 to TRBJ2-1, with a tentative D gene TRBD2 over 5 matching bases. Taken from the germline V gene, the CDR1 and CDR2 loops are SGHDT and YYEEEE. V lost 2 bases and J lost 2 bases; the stretch between them is 11 bases long. The CDR3 goes from the cysteine to the phenylalanine over 15 residues. Only the CDR3 DNA stays, 45 bases, in frame from base 1. Beyond the CDR3, the reference TRBV5-6 and TRBJ2-1 genes provide the residues; the full variable domain reads: DAGVTQSPTHLIKTRGQQVTLRCSPKSGHDTVSWYQQALGQGPQFIFQYYEEEERQRGNFPDRFSGHQFPNYSSELNVNALLLGDSALYLCASSFTRETYNEQFFGPGTRLTVL.